The 18 T cell receptor beta chains below all came from one sample that was sequenced in a study of T-cell reconstitution after alpha-beta-depleted transplantation in children. Preparation of the TCRbeta library used unique molecular identifiers. Each CDR3 protein gets one entry after TCRdb re-called the PCR reads with MiXCR. The table records 700,000 to 950,000 distinct CDR3 sequences, roughly 15% of them present only once. The source material was PBMCs, mostly from graft donor cells, sampled 360 days after TCRalphabeta/CD19-depleted stem cell transplant. The receptor set was obtained from a male patient aged 5 to 17 who had a stem cell transplant for acute lymphoblastic leukemia, so the T cells may come from the graft donor.

In this sample, this clonotype turned up a few times. The chain couples TRBV7-6 to TRBJ2-7; no clear D. The germline V and J ends were trimmed by 0 bases and 2 bases, with 11 bases remaining between them. This CDR3 is 15 amino acids long. Germline V gene lookup returns CDR1 SGHVS and CDR2 FNYEAQ. In DNA form, the CDR3 reads TGTGCCAGCAGCTTAGCTGCTGTACTGGCCTACGAGCAGTACTTC. Translation: CASSLAAVLAYEQYF. Based on the CDR3 plus reference TRBV7-6 and TRBJ2-7, the full variable domain is GAGVSQSPRYKVTKRGQDVALRCDPISGHVSLYWYRQALGQGPEFLTYFNYEAQQDKSGLPNDRFSAERPEGSISTLTIQRTEQRDSAMYRCASSLAAVLAYEQYFGPGTRLTVT.

V and J are TRBV20-1 and TRBJ2-5; tentative D call: TRBD2 (5 bases). V was shortened by 3 bases and J by 6 bases, with 8 bases between the two germline ends. This CDR3 comprises 11 residues. From germline, CDR1 is DFQATT and CDR2 SNEGSKA (reference sequence). The CDR3 region is CSASSGKTQYF. CDR3 coding DNA: TGCAGTGCTAGTTCGGGGAAGACCCAGTACTTC.

In this sample, this clonotype turned up a few times. V and J are TRBV5-1 and TRBJ2-7, with D unresolved. CDR3 size: 14 residues. V was shortened by 2 bases and J by 4 bases, with 13 bases between the two germline ends. CDR1 and CDR2 from the germline V gene are SGHRS and YFSETQ. The CDR3 region has the DNA TGCGCCAGCAGCTTCGGAGACTTGGTTTACGAGCAGTACTTC. Translating it yields CASSFGDLVYEQYF.

The chain employs TRBV5-6 and TRBJ2-1; either TRBD1 or TRBD2 may supply D (5 bases each). This CDR3 is 14 amino acids long. Germline values: CDR1 SGHDT, CDR2 YYEEEE. Trimming removed 4 bases from V and 7 bases from J, with 15 bases in between. Here the CDR3 reads CASSSRDRQNEQFF. As DNA, the CDR3 is TGTGCCAGCAGCAGCCGGGACCGACAAAATGAGCAGTTCTTC.

This clonotype was observed at least ten times. The V call is TRBV25-1, the J call TRBJ2-3, with D unresolved. CDR1 is MGHDK and CDR2 is SYGVNS in the germline V gene. With 4 bases removed from V and 10 bases from J, the gap between germline ends came to 12 bases. The CDR3 has 12 residues. The CDR3 sequence is CASSVRAGSQYF. CDR3 nucleotides: TGTGCCAGCAGTGTAAGGGCTGGGTCGCAGTATTTT.

This clonotype came up a few times. The chain uses TRBV20-1 and TRBJ2-7, with a weak D call TRBD2 (6 bases). With 0 bases removed from V and 5 bases from J, the gap between germline ends came to 23 bases. Looked up from germline, CDR1 is DFQATT and CDR2 is SNEGSKA (reference sequence). This CDR3 is 17 amino acids long. CDR3 loop: CSARDRGEHGKIDEQYF. In DNA form, the CDR3 reads TGCAGTGCTAGAGACCGCGGGGAACACGGGAAGATAGACGAGCAGTACTTC.

This clonotype appeared a few times. The gene calls are TRBV6-4 and TRBJ2-6, with D perhaps matching TRBD1 (6 bases). The germline gives CDR1 MRHNA, CDR2 SNTAGT. V dropped 2 bases and J dropped 4 bases, with 12 bases sitting between them. The CDR3 runs to 16 residues. CDR3: CASSDGAGVGANVLTF. CDR3 coding DNA: TGTGCCAGCAGTGACGGGGCAGGGGTCGGGGCCAACGTCCTGACTTTC.

This clonotype has just a few counts. CDR3 DNA: TGCGCCAGCTCCCGGGACATCGGCCCCTATGGCTACACCTTC. Its translation is CASSRDIGPYGYTF. The V call is TRBV5-1, the J call TRBJ1-2; maybe TRBD1 (6 bases). The germline V gene has CDR1 SGHRS and CDR2 YFSETQ. CDR3 length: 14 residues. Trimming pared 7 bases from V and 4 bases from J, leaving 17 bases between.

The rearrangement uses TRBV4-2 and TRBJ2-5; 7 bases agree with TRBD1. V lost 4 bases and J lost 5; bases outside the gene matches: 7. The CDR3 contains 14 residues. Germline CDR1 reads LGHNA; CDR2 reads YNFKEQ. The CDR3 bases are TGTGCCAGCAGCCGCGACAGGGTAGGGGAGACCCAGTACTTC. It is translated as CASSRDRVGETQYF.

The chain joins TRBV4-1 to TRBJ2-7, with 7 bases matching TRBD2. The CDR3 sequence is 16 residues long. Germline CDR1 reads MGHRA; CDR2 reads YSYEKL. After removal of 0 bases from V and 3 bases from J, the junction contained 8 bases not matched to a gene. CDR3 residues: CASSQDPGLGYYEQYF. The DNA of the CDR3 is TGCGCCAGCAGCCAAGATCCAGGACTAGGATACTACGAGCAGTACTTC.

The gene calls are TRBV5-1 and TRBJ2-1; 9 positions match TRBD2. CDR1 and CDR2 from the germline V gene are SGHRS and YFSETQ. The CDR3 runs 18 residues. Losses at the gene ends were 0 bases for V and 5 bases for J; bases not matched to a gene: 12. The CDR3 region is CASSLAGMAGGPHNEQFF. In nucleotides, the CDR3 is TGCGCCAGCAGCTTGGCAGGGATGGCGGGAGGGCCTCACAATGAGCAGTTCTTC.

The chain combines TRBV6-2 or TRBV6-3 with TRBJ1-1; possibly TRBD1 for D (5 bases). The CDR3 covers 14 residues. The V gene's germline CDR1 is MNHEY and CDR2 SVGEGT. Trimming removed 0 bases at V and 7 bases at J, with 12 bases between. This chain's CDR3 is CASSYSIRGDEAFF. The CDR3 coding sequence is TGTGCCAGCAGTTACTCGATACGGGGGGATGAAGCTTTCTTT.

This clonotype appeared many times. V gene TRBV27 combines with J gene TRBJ2-1; TRBD2 matches 11 bases. Germline V gene data show CDR1 as MNHEY and CDR2 as SMNVEV (reference sequence). V lost 2 bases to trimming and J lost 0 bases; unmatched junction nucleotides: 3. The CDR3 contains 17 residues. DNA of the CDR3: TGTGCCAGCAGTTTAAGACTAGCGGGAAGCTCCTACAATGAGCAGTTCTTC. This encodes CASSLRLAGSSYNEQFF.

This clonotype appeared a few times. CDR3 sequence reads: CASSYSFASRPHEQYF. CDR3 coding DNA: TGTGCCAGCAGTTACTCGTTTGCTAGTCGCCCCCACGAGCAGTACTTC. V gene TRBV6-5 combines with J gene TRBJ2-7; unclear D gene. V lost 0 bases and J 5 bases, leaving 17 bases between the germline ends. The CDR3 is 16 amino acids. Germline CDR1 and CDR2: MNHEY and SVGAGI.

This clonotype was picked up a small number of times. V usage is TRBV7-3 and J usage is TRBJ2-1; D possibly corresponds to TRBD2 (6 bases). The CDR3 is 15 amino acids. V was cut by 4 bases and J by 3 bases, with 13 bases left in between. The V gene's germline CDR1 is SGHTA and CDR2 FQGTGA. CDR3 sequence: CASSYGGGLYNEQFF. CDR3 in DNA: TGTGCCAGCAGCTACGGCGGAGGGCTCTACAATGAGCAGTTCTTC.

This clonotype showed up just a few times. The V and J genes are TRBV9 and TRBJ2-7, with no clear D. CDR3 length: 13 residues. Germline V gene sequence: CDR1 SGDLS, CDR2 YYNGEE. V was clipped by 2 bases and J by 6 bases, with 12 bases between them. The CDR3 DNA follows: TGTGCCAGCAGCGTGCTCCCTAGTACCGAGCAGTACTTC. This translates into CASSVLPSTEQYF.

The V call is TRBV5-1, the J call TRBJ2-1; perhaps TRBD2 as D (6 bases). The germline V and J ends were trimmed by 9 bases and 8 bases, with 18 bases remaining between them. This CDR3 contains 13 residues. In germline, CDR1 is SGHRS, CDR2 YFSETQ. CDR3 region: CATRTTPQDEQFF. As DNA, the CDR3 is TGCGCCACACGGACTACCCCACAAGATGAGCAGTTCTTC.

V gene TRBV7-7 combines with J gene TRBJ2-5; no clear D. The CDR3 runs 17 residues. V lost 5 bases to trimming and J lost 1 base, with 20 bases between them. Per the germline V gene, CDR1 is SSHAT and CDR2 is FNYEAQ (reference sequence). CDR3 in amino acids: CASSPTAFTSFQETQYF. In DNA form, the CDR3 reads TGTGCCAGCAGCCCCACGGCCTTTACCTCTTTCCAAGAGACCCAGTACTTC.